Each of the 19 T cell receptor beta chains below was sequenced from the same sample in a study of blood T cell repertoires in COVID-19. The protocol was immunoSEQ multiplex PCR, while the TCRdb copy is restricted to in-frame clones and leaves out a portion. Of fewer than 150,000 clones in the sample, around 90% were seen once. Sequenced material: peripheral blood. These receptors originate from a human donor in a cohort sampled during active COVID-19.

The rearrangement uses TRBV7-9 and TRBJ1-1; possible D gene TRBD1, 6 bases. The CDR3 extends over 13 amino acids. Germline lookup yields CDR1 SEHNR and CDR2 FQNEAQ (reference sequence). V lost 5 bases, J lost 1 base, and 8 bases lay in between. The CDR3 DNA follows: TGTGCCAGCAGCGCACAGGGGAACACTGAAGCTTTCTTT. Translation gives CASSAQGNTEAFF.

This clone occurred a few times. The gene calls are TRBV5-1 and TRBJ1-2; D is possibly TRBD1 (5 bases). V was pared by 4 bases and J by 3 bases, with 16 bases between. Germline V gene sequence: CDR1 SGHRS, CDR2 YFSETQ. The CDR3 spans 15 residues. In nucleotides, the CDR3 is TGCGCCAGCAGCCTGGATGGGGGGGATTACTATGGCTACACCTTC. Amino acids: CASSLDGGDYYGYTF.

This clone has a handful of counts. This chain uses TRBV19 with TRBJ1-1; tentatively, D is TRBD1 (5 bases). The CDR3 is 14 amino acids. Trimming removed 1 base at V and 4 bases at J, with 10 bases between. Germline-derived CDR1 and CDR2 are LNHDA and SQIVND (reference sequence). The CDR3 coding sequence is TGTGCCAGTAGTATAGCAGGGTTTGGCACTGAAGCTTTCTTT. This codes for CASSIAGFGTEAFF.

The chain carries TRBV4-2 and TRBJ1-6; a weak D match, TRBD1 (6 bases). The ends were cut back, 3 bases at V and 10 bases at J, with 16 bases in the middle. Germline CDR1 reads LGHNA; CDR2 reads YNFKEQ. The CDR3 covers 15 residues. The CDR3, as DNA: TGTGCCAGCAGCCACGGGGGCCCGGGAGGATCACCCCTCCACTTT. This sequence encodes CASSHGGPGGSPLHF.

The V and J genes are TRBV27 and TRBJ1-5; D possibly corresponds to TRBD1 (5 bases). CDR1 is MNHEY, CDR2 SMNVEV, per germline (reference sequence). V was cut by 4 bases and J by 4 bases, with 20 bases left in between. The CDR3 contains 17 residues. CDR3: CASSSREGQYKNQPQHF. In DNA form, the CDR3 reads TGTGCCAGCAGTTCCAGGGAGGGTCAGTACAAAAATCAGCCCCAGCATTTT.

This clone was seen only once. The gene calls are TRBV6-5 and TRBJ2-1; D is undetermined. CDR3 size: 14 residues. Between the trimmed V and J ends, which lost 0 bases and 9 bases, there was a span of 12 bases. CDR1 and CDR2 (germline): MNHEY, SVGAGI. CDR3 in amino acids: CASSYSPDLGEQFF. The CDR3 region has the DNA TGTGCCAGCAGTTACTCGCCCGACTTGGGTGAGCAGTTCTTC.

The genes are TRBV9 and TRBJ1-2; D is ambiguous. Per germline, CDR1 SGDLS and CDR2 YYNGEE. This CDR3 is 13 amino acids long. V was pared by 4 bases and J by 3 bases, with 10 bases between. CDR3 region: CASSPRLDYGYTF. DNA of the CDR3: TGTGCCAGCAGCCCCCGTCTTGACTATGGCTACACCTTC.

This chain links TRBV7-9 with TRBJ2-7; TRBD2 matches 9 bases. The germline gives CDR1 SEHNR, CDR2 FQNEAQ (reference sequence). CDR3 length: 17 residues. V was pared by 5 bases and J by 2 bases, with 13 bases of the junction left unmatched. CDR3: CASSPGVISGRTYEQYF. The CDR3 DNA reads TGTGCCAGCAGCCCCGGGGTGATCAGCGGGAGGACCTACGAGCAGTACTTC. Complete variable domain (other parts from reference TRBV7-9 and TRBJ2-7): DTGVSQNPRHKITKRGQNVTFRCDPISEHNRLYWYRQTLGQGPEFLTYFQNEAQLEKSRLLSDRFSAERPKGSFSTLEIQRTEQGDSAMYLCASSPGVISGRTYEQYFGPGTRLTVT.

J is TRBJ2-3 and V is TRBV7-9, with D uncertain. The CDR3 has 12 residues. Trimming stripped 3 bases from V and 2 bases from J, with 3 bases between. CDR1 SEHNR and CDR2 FQNEAQ come from the germline V gene (reference sequence). CDR3 protein: CASSFNTDTQYF. In DNA form, the CDR3 reads TGTGCCAGCAGCTTTAACACAGATACGCAGTATTTT.

The chain joins TRBV28 to TRBJ1-4; D is unclear. This CDR3 is 12 amino acids long. Germline values: CDR1 MDHEN, CDR2 SYDVKM. V was cut by 8 bases and J by 2 bases, with 6 bases left in between. CDR3 in amino acids: CASWSTNEKLFF. The CDR3 bases are TGTGCCAGCTGGAGCACTAATGAAAAACTGTTTTTT.

The chain carries TRBV27 and TRBJ1-1, with TRBD1 matching over 9 bases. Germline lookup yields CDR1 MNHEY and CDR2 SMNVEV (reference sequence). V dropped 3 bases and J dropped 3; count of bases not matched to a gene: 20. This CDR3 is 20 amino acids long. CDR3 coding DNA: TGTGCCAGCAGTTTCATACCCCCCGGGACAGGGTTGGTATCGGACACTGAAGCTTTCTTT. Amino acids: CASSFIPPGTGLVSDTEAFF.

This sequence joins TRBV27 and TRBJ2-1; 12 bases match TRBD2. Germline assignment: CDR1 MNHEY and CDR2 SMNVEV (reference sequence). V gave up 5 bases and J gave up 4 bases; unmatched junction bases: 3. This CDR3 contains 15 residues. The CDR3: CASSLAGGGYNEQFF. The CDR3 nucleotides are TGTGCCAGCAGTCTAGCGGGGGGGGGTTACAATGAGCAGTTCTTC.

The count of this clone is one. The V gene is TRBV7-6, the J gene TRBJ2-5, with D maybe TRBD2 (5 bases). The CDR3 loop spans 17 amino acids. V gave up 2 bases and J gave up 9 bases, with 25 bases separating them. Germline V gene lookup returns CDR1 SGHVS and CDR2 FNYEAQ. CDR3 nucleotide sequence: TGTGCCAGCAGCTTAAATGTTTTCGGACTGGGAAGAGAAGCCCAGTACTTC. This gives the protein CASSLNVFGLGREAQYF.

This sequence joins TRBV3-1 (or the pseudogene TRBV3-2) and TRBJ2-1, with TRBD1 matching 9 bases. CDR1 and CDR2 (germline): LGHDT, YNNKEL (reference sequence). CDR3 length: 16 amino acids. With 1 base clipped from V and 4 bases from J, the junction kept 5 bases outside the gene matches. The CDR3 region is CASSQVRDRDYNEQFF. The CDR3 nucleotides are TGTGCCAGCAGCCAAGTCAGGGACAGGGATTACAATGAGCAGTTCTTC.

The V and J genes are TRBV27 and TRBJ2-7; 7 bases match TRBD1. CDR3 length: 15 amino acids. Germline CDR1 reads MNHEY; CDR2 reads SMNVEV (reference sequence). Losses at the gene ends were 3 bases for V and 3 bases for J; bases not matched to a gene: 8. CDR3: CASSFGQASFYEQYF. The CDR3 DNA is TGTGCCAGCAGTTTCGGACAGGCCTCCTTCTACGAGCAGTACTTC.

The chain recombines TRBV27 with TRBJ1-2; perhaps TRBD1 as D (5 bases). CDR1 and CDR2 from the germline V gene are MNHEY and SMNVEV (reference sequence). The CDR3 loop spans 15 amino acids. Trimming shortened V by 1 base and J by 0 bases, and 9 bases separated the two germline ends. CDR3 DNA sequence: TGTGCCAGCAGTTTATTGGGGACTACTAACTATGGCTACACCTTC. Its translation: CASSLLGTTNYGYTF.

The V and J genes are TRBV7-9 and TRBJ2-1, with D perhaps matching TRBD2 (7 bases). V was shortened by 5 bases and J by 6 bases, with 23 bases between the two germline ends. CDR1 SEHNR and CDR2 FQNEAQ come from the germline V gene (reference sequence). The CDR3 runs 17 residues. Written as DNA, the CDR3 is TGTGCCAGCAGCCTTGGGGGCGTCGGGGGGAGACTCAATGAGCAGTTCTTC. Amino acids: CASSLGGVGGRLNEQFF. The variable domain in full, with the rest retrieved from reference TRBV7-9 and TRBJ2-1, is DTGVSQNPRHKITKRGQNVTFRCDPISEHNRLYWYRQTLGQGPEFLTYFQNEAQLEKSRLLSDRFSAERPKGSFSTLEIQRTEQGDSAMYLCASSLGGVGGRLNEQFFGPGTRLTVL.

The chain employs TRBV6-5 and TRBJ1-5; D possibly corresponds to TRBD1 (6 bases). CDR3 length: 13 residues. Trimming took off 7 bases at V and 5 bases at J, with 12 bases between the two ends. CDR1 is MNHEY and CDR2 is SVGAGI in the germline V gene. The CDR3 loop reads CASTWTDYQPQHF. The CDR3 DNA sequence: TGTGCCAGCACCTGGACAGATTATCAGCCCCAGCATTTT.

The chain links TRBV28 to TRBJ1-1, with D possibly TRBD1 on 5 matching bases. Germline CDR1 and CDR2: MDHEN and SYDVKM. The CDR3 extends over 14 amino acids. V lost 10 bases, J lost 3 bases, and 18 bases lay in between. The CDR3 region is CATEGRGVDTEAFF. The CDR3 nucleotides are TGTGCCACCGAAGGGAGGGGAGTGGACACTGAAGCTTTCTTT.